This T cell receptor beta chain was identified during a study of blood T cell repertoires in COVID-19. For the study at large: PBMCs, B-cell-depleted T cells, or T cells were the source of the cDNA or gDNA that made up the material.

In its sample, this clone was seen a few times. As processed by the authors: Reference gene primer amplification gave estimated nucleated cell counts. The method was immunoSEQ multiplex PCR; TCRdb's version includes in-frame clones alone and lacks a portion of them. V and J calls and clone size are those listed in that table; D and trimming were worked out from the DNA. Of over 45,000 clones listed, 90% are singletons. This TCR was sampled from a man aged 65 to 85 with acute or convalescent COVID-19. Source material: peripheral blood.

In nucleotides, the CDR3 is TGTGCCAGCAGCGTAGTGGCAGGGGGCGACTATGGCTACACCTTC. It is translated as CASSVVAGGDYGYTF. The chain carries TRBV9 and TRBJ1-2, with 8 positions matching TRBD1. V lost 0 bases and J lost 3; bases outside the gene matches: 4. The germline V gene has CDR1 SGDLS and CDR2 YYNGEE. This CDR3 spans 15 amino acids. Using reference TRBV9 and TRBJ1-2 for the parts outside the CDR3, the full variable domain is DSGVTQTPKHLITATGQRVTLRCSPRSGDLSVYWYQQSLDQGLQFLIQYYNGEERAKGNILERFSAQQFPDLHSELNLSSLELGDSALYFCASSVVAGGDYGYTFGSGTRLTVV.